These 10 T cell receptor beta chains share one sample of origin, sequenced in a study of cytomegalovirus exposure and HLA in healthy donors. The PCR contained 60 Vbeta and 13 Jbeta primers. TCRdb's copy holds only in-frame clones and misses some; the assay was immunoSEQ multiplex PCR. Of roughly 150,000 clones detected, around four fifths appear once; the ten largest clones hold less than 2.5%. Material: PBMCs. The receptors stem from a boy aged 2 to 10 in good health and CMV-seronegative.

V is TRBV28 and J is TRBJ2-3; the match to TRBD2 covers 15 bases. CDR3 length: 18 amino acids. Germline values: CDR1 MDHEN, CDR2 SYDVKM. V gave up 9 bases and J gave up 3 bases; unmatched junction bases: 13. CDR3 in amino acids: CASLIGTSGRPGTDTQYF. CDR3 DNA: TGTGCCAGTCTTATAGGGACTAGCGGGAGGCCCGGGACAGATACGCAGTATTTT.

The chain employs TRBV28 and TRBJ2-1; D might be TRBD1 (5 bases). The CDR3 consists of 16 residues. Trimming removed 5 bases from V and 3 bases from J, with 17 bases in between. In germline, CDR1 is MDHEN, CDR2 SYDVKM. CDR3: CASSPWTTTHYNEQFF. The CDR3 DNA is TGTGCCAGCAGTCCCTGGACAACTACTCACTACAATGAGCAGTTCTTC.

This sequence joins TRBV6-4 and TRBJ1-5; 12 bases match TRBD1. V shed 3 bases and J 8 bases; nucleotides not matched to a gene: 5. Germline CDR1 MRHNA, CDR2 SNTAGT. This CDR3 comprises 15 residues. In nucleotides, the CDR3 is TGTGCCAGCAGTGAAGGGACAGGGGGCAACGAGCCCCAGCATTTT. Amino acids: CASSEGTGGNEPQHF.

This chain uses TRBV6-5 with TRBJ2-1, with a tentative D call TRBD2 (5 bases). Germline V gene sequence: CDR1 MNHEY, CDR2 SVGAGI. Trimming pared 6 bases from V and 7 bases from J, leaving 13 bases between. The CDR3 extends over 13 amino acids. DNA for the CDR3: TGTGCCAGCAGAAATCAGAGGGTTAATGAGCAGTTCTTC. Translated: CASRNQRVNEQFF.

This clone was recorded once. The V gene is TRBV6-1, the J gene TRBJ1-5, with D maybe TRBD1 (6 bases). Trimming cost V 2 bases and J 4 bases, with 12 bases left between them. CDR1 and CDR2 (germline): MNHNS, SASEGT. The CDR3 is made up of 15 amino acids. The CDR3, as DNA: TGTGCCAGCAGTGAAATCCGACAGGCAAATCAGCCCCAGCATTTT. Amino acid sequence: CASSEIRQANQPQHF.

In regard to this clone: The sample contains more than one DNA sequence encoding this CDR3. This chain connects TRBV4-2 to TRBJ1-1, with 9 bases matching TRBD1. The germline CDR1 and CDR2 sequences are LGHNA and YNFKEQ. The CDR3 spans 14 residues. Trimming at V came to 4 bases and at J to 1 base, leaving 1 base not matched to a gene. Here the CDR3 reads CASSRGQGNTEAFF. The CDR3 nucleotides are TGTGCCAGCAGCCGGGGACAGGGGAACACTGAAGCTTTCTTT.

On this clone itself: This same CDR3 is encoded by further DNA sequences in the sample. This rearrangement joins TRBV18 to TRBJ2-5; D is uncertain. CDR3 size: 11 residues. Germline loops: CDR1 KGHSH, CDR2 LQKENI. V shed 5 bases and J shed 3 bases, with 4 bases lying between them. The CDR3 protein is CASSSKETQYF. For the CDR3, the DNA is TGTGCCAGCTCATCTAAAGAGACCCAGTACTTC.

V gene TRBV7-9 combines with J gene TRBJ2-5; D might be TRBD2 (5 bases). V was trimmed by 1 base and J by 5 bases, leaving 11 bases between them. CDR3 length: 14 amino acids. Germline assignment: CDR1 SEHNR and CDR2 FQNEAQ (reference sequence). CDR3 nucleotides: TGTGCCAGCAGCTTAGGAGGGTGGCGCGAGACCCAGTACTTC. Its translation: CASSLGGWRETQYF.

The V and J genes are TRBV7-2 and TRBJ1-1; 8 bases agree with TRBD1. This CDR3 spans 14 amino acids. With 5 bases clipped from V and 13 bases from J, the junction kept 15 bases outside the gene matches. CDR1 is SGHTA and CDR2 is FQGNSA in the germline V gene. In DNA, the CDR3 is TGTGCCAGCAGCCTTGCGCGGACAGGGTACTTTGTTTTCTTT. This codes for CASSLARTGYFVFF.

The chain recombines TRBV19 with TRBJ2-7; D gene uncertain. The germline V gene has CDR1 LNHDA and CDR2 SQIVND (reference sequence). Trimming removed 1 base from V and 3 bases from J, with 13 bases in between. This CDR3 region has 15 residues. Here the CDR3 reads CASSIGGSVNYEQYF. In DNA form, the CDR3 reads TGTGCCAGTAGTATAGGCGGCAGCGTTAACTACGAGCAGTACTTC.